Presented here are 3 T cell receptor beta chains from one specimen sequenced in a study of blood T cell repertoires in COVID-19. Using immunoSEQ multiplex PCR, the repertoire was profiled, and TCRdb retains in-frame clones only, with some absent. The sample has a few hundred thousand clones, 70% to 85% seen once. Sequenced material: PBMCs or T cells enriched from blood (not recorded which). The source of these receptors is a middle-aged woman with acute COVID-19.

The chain links TRBV5-8 to TRBJ1-1; TRBD1 is a possible D gene (5 bases). The germline V and J ends were trimmed by 1 base and 6 bases, with 13 bases remaining between them. CDR1 and CDR2 (germline): SGHTS, YDEGEE. The CDR3 runs 14 residues. CDR3 DNA sequence: TGTGCCAGCAGCTTGTTTACGGACATCTCTGAAGCTTTCTTT. Translating gives CASSLFTDISEAFF.

V usage is TRBV27 and J usage is TRBJ2-3; possible D gene TRBD1, 5 bases. V was pared by 2 bases and J by 6 bases, with 12 bases between. Germline CDR1 reads MNHEY; CDR2 reads SMNVEV (reference sequence). This CDR3 comprises 14 residues. The CDR3 bases are TGTGCCAGCAGTTTACAGGGCCCTCAGGATACGCAGTATTTT. It codes for CASSLQGPQDTQYF.

This clone was counted once. V and J are TRBV28 and TRBJ2-2; TRBD2 is a possible D gene (6 bases). This CDR3 has 15 amino acids. In germline, CDR1 is MDHEN, CDR2 SYDVKM. V was trimmed by 6 bases and J by 1 base, leaving 12 bases between them. CDR3 nucleotides: TGTGCCAGCAGCTATATTAGCGGGAACACCGGGGAGCTGTTTTTT. It is translated as CASSYISGNTGELFF.